This T cell receptor (beta chain) was obtained from a study of shared clonotypes between healthy human individuals. The test was conducted at deep level. It was across several immunoSEQ plates that each subset's genomic DNA was evenly split. Replicate PCRs for sorted subsets used approximately 220 ng DNA; this equaled around 29,000 T cell genomes. Clones were read by immunoSEQ multiplex PCR, and TCRdb kept only the in-frame ones, dropping some. The data show roughly 720,000 clones, 90% seen once. The CDR3 is made up of 16 amino acids. V was clipped by 0 bases and J by 0 bases, with 12 bases between them. Germline loops: CDR1 SGHAT, CDR2 FQNNGV.

The source is a man between 18 and 35 years old in good health. Some clones in this sample may be carry-over from other donors' samples. Material: memory CD8+ T cells from PBMCs. This sample's subset: CD45RO+ cells pooled with CCR7-negative TemRA cells. This chain connects TRBV11-2 to TRBJ2-7, with D possibly TRBD1 on 6 matching bases. The CDR3 nucleotides read TGTGCCAGCAGCTTAGAGGGGGCACAGGTCTCCTACGAGCAGTACTTC. Protein product: CASSLEGAQVSYEQYF.